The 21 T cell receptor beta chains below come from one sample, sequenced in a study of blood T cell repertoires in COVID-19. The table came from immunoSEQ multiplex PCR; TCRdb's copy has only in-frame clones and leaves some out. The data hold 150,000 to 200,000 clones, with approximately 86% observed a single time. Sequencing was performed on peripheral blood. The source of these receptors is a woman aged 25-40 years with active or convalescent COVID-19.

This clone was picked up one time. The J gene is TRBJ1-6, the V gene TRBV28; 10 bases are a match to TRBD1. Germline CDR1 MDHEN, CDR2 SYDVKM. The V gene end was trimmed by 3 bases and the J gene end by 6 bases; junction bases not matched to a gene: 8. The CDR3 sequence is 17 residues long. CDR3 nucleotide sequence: TGTGCCAGCAGTTTGTCCCCCCGGGACAGGGGTAATTCACCCCTCCACTTT. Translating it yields CASSLSPRDRGNSPLHF.

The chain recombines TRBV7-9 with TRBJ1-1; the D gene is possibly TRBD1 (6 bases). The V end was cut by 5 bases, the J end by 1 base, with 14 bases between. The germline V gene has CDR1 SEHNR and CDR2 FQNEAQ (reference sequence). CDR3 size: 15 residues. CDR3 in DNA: TGTGCCAGCAGCCCACCCGGGACATCGAACACTGAAGCTTTCTTT. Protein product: CASSPPGTSNTEAFF.

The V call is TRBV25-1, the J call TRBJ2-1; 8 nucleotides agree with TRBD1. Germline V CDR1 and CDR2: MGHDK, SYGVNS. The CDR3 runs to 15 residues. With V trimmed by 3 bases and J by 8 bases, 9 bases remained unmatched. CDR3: CASSDPTGAGDEQFF. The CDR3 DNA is TGTGCCAGCAGTGACCCGACAGGGGCAGGGGATGAGCAGTTCTTC.

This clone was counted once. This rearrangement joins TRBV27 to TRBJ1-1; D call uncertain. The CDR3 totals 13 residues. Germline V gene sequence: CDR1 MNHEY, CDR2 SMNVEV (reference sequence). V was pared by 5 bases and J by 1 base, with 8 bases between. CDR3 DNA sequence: TGTGCCAGCAGTGTAGCCTGGAACACTGAAGCTTTCTTT. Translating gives CASSVAWNTEAFF.

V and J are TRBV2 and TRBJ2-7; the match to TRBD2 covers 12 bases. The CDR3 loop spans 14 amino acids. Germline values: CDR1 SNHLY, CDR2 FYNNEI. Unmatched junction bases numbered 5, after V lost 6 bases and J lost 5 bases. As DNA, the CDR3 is TGTGCCAGCAGGACTAGCGGGAGTCTAAACGAGCAGTACTTC. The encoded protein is CASRTSGSLNEQYF.

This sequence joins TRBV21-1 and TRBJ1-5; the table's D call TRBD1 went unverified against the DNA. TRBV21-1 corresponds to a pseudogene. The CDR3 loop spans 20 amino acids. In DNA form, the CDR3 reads TGTGCCAGCAGCAACCGCCGGGACAGGGGGCGTCGGTATAGCAATCAGCCCCAGCATTTT. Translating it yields CASSNRRDRGRRYSNQPQHF.

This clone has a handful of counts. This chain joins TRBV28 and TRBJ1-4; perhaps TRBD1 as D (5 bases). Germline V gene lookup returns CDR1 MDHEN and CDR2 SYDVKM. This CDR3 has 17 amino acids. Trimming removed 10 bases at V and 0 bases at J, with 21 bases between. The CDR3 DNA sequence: TGTGCCACCAGATACAGAAGGGGACTGGCAACTAATGAAAAACTGTTTTTT. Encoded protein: CATRYRRGLATNEKLFF.

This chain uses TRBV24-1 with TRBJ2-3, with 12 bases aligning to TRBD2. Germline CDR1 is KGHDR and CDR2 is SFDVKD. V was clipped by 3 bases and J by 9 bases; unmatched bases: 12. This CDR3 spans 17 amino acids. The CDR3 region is CATSDRPPSGGAYTQYF. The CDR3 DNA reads TGTGCCACCAGTGATCGTCCACCTAGCGGGGGGGCATACACGCAGTATTTT.

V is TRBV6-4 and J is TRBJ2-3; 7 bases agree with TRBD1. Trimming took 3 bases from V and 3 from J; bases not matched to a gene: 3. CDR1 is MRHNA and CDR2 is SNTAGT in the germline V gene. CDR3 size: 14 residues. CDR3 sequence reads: CASSEGTDTDTQYF. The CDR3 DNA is TGTGCCAGCAGTGAAGGGACAGATACAGATACGCAGTATTTT.

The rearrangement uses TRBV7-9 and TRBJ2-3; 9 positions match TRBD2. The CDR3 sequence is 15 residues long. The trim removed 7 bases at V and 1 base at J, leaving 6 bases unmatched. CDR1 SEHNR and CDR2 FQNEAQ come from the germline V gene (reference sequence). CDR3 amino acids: CASTPRTSGTDTQYF. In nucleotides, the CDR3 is TGTGCCAGCACCCCCAGGACTAGCGGCACAGATACGCAGTATTTT.

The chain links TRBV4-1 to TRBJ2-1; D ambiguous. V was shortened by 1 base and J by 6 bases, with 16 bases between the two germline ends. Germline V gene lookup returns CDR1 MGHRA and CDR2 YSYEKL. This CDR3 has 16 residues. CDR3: CASSQVISPPINEQFF. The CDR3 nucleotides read TGCGCCAGCAGCCAAGTTATTAGCCCCCCAATCAATGAGCAGTTCTTC.

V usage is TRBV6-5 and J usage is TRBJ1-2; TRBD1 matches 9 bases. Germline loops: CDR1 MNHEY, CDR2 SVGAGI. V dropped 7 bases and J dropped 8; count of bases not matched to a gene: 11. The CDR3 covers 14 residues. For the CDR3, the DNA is TGTGCCAGCATGGTGAACAGGGGGCGTCGAGGCTACACCTTC. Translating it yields CASMVNRGRRGYTF.

The CDR3 DNA reads TGTGCCAGCAGCTTAGATCGACAGGGGACAGAGAACACTGAAGCTTTCTTT. Translated: CASSLDRQGTENTEAFF. The V gene is TRBV11-3, the J gene TRBJ1-1, with 8 bases lining up with TRBD1. The V segment lost 0 bases and the J segment 1 base; nucleotides outside the gene matches: 7. The CDR3 contains 17 residues. Per germline, CDR1 SGHNT and CDR2 YENEEA.

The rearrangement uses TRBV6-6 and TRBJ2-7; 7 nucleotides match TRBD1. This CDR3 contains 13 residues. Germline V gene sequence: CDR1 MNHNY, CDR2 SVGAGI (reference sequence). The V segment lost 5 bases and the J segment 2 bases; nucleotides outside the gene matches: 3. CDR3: CASSAGQAYEQYF. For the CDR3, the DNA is TGTGCCAGCAGTGCCGGACAGGCCTACGAGCAGTACTTC.

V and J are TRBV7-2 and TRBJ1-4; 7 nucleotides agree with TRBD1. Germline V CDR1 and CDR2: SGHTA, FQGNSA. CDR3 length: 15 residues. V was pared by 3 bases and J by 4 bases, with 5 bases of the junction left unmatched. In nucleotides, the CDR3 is TGTGCCAGCAGCTTTGAGGGGGCATTTAATGAAAAACTGTTTTTT. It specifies CASSFEGAFNEKLFF. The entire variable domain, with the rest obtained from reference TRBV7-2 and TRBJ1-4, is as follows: GAGVSQSPSNKVTEKGKDVELRCDPISGHTALYWYRQSLGQGLEFLIYFQGNSAPDKSGLPSDRFSAERTGGSVSTLTIQRTQQEDSAVYLCASSFEGAFNEKLFFGSGTQLSVL.

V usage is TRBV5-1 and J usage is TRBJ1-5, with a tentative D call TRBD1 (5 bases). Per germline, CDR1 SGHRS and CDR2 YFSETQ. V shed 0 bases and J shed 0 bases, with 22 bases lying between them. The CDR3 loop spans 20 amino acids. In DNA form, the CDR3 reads TGCGCCAGCAGCTTGGGGCGACAGCACAGAGAATGGCTTAGCAATCAGCCCCAGCATTTT. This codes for CASSLGRQHREWLSNQPQHF.

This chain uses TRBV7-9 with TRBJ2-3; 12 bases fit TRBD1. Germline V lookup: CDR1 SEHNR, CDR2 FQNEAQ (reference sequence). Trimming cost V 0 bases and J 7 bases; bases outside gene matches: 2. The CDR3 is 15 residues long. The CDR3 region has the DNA TGTGCCAGCAGCTTAGCGGGACAGGGGGCCTATACGCAGTATTTT. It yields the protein CASSLAGQGAYTQYF.

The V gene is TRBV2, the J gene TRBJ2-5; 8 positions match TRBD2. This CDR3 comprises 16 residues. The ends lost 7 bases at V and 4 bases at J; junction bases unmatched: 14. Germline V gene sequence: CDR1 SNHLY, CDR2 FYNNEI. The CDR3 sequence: CASKAPGAAGGETQYF. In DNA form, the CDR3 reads TGTGCCAGCAAGGCCCCAGGGGCTGCGGGAGGAGAGACCCAGTACTTC.

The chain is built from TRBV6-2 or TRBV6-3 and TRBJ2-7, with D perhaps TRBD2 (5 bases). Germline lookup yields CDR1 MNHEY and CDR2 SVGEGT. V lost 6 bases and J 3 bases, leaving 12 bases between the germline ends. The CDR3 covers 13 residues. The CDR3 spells CASSSGVLYEQYF. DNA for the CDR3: TGTGCCAGCAGCTCCGGGGTTCTCTACGAGCAGTACTTC.

The CDR3 region has the DNA TGTGCCAGCAGCCAACAGTATAATTCACCCCTCCACTTT. Its translation is CASSQQYNSPLHF. The rearrangement uses TRBV3-1 (or the pseudogene TRBV3-2) and TRBJ1-6; D remains ambiguous. Between the trimmed V and J ends, which lost 2 bases and 4 bases, there was a span of 3 bases. The germline CDR1 and CDR2 sequences are LGHDT and YNNKEL (reference sequence). The CDR3 consists of 13 residues.

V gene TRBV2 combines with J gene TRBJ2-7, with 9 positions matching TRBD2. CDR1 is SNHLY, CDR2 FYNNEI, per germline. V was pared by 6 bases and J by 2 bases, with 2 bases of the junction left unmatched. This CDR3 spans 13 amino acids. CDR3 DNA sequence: TGTGCCAGCAGAGCGGGAGGTGCCTACGAGCAGTACTTC. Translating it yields CASRAGGAYEQYF.